This TCR beta chain derives from a study of Graves' ophthalmopathy and Graves' hyperthyroidism. Study-level results: The authors also found most expanded thyroid clonotypes above 0.001 frequency in blood. The model achieved 70.59% sensitivity and around 72% specificity for ophthalmopathy progression.

This clonotype was counted a few times. What it binds is not known. The authors amplified TCR beta CDR3 regions from RNA transcripts. The first-round RT-PCR employed HTBI primers together with the Qiagen OneStep RT-PCR kit. A multiplex PCR was then performed as the second round. In TCRdb, the multiplex PCR reads were re-called with MiXCR into one record per CDR3 protein. Of about 1.2 million distinct CDR3 sequences in the sample, 35% to 40% are singletons; the top ten hold approximately 10%. Physicians reached a diagnosis by relying on clinical symptoms, serum thyroxine, TRAb, thyroid ultrasound and orbital computed tomography. Germline V CDR1 and CDR2: SEHNR, FQNEAQ (reference sequence). The length of the CDR3 is 18 residues. Trimming took off 3 bases at V and 2 bases at J, with 17 bases between the two ends.

The chain combines TRBV7-9 with TRBJ2-6; D may be TRBD2 (6 bases). The TCR originated in an adult man with Graves' hyperthyroidism. The sequencing sample was made of peripheral blood or thyroid tissue (not recorded which). The CDR3: CASSFRGSQRAGANVLTF. CDR3 coding DNA: TGTGCCAGCAGCTTTCGGGGGAGTCAACGGGCTGGGGCCAACGTCCTGACTTTC.